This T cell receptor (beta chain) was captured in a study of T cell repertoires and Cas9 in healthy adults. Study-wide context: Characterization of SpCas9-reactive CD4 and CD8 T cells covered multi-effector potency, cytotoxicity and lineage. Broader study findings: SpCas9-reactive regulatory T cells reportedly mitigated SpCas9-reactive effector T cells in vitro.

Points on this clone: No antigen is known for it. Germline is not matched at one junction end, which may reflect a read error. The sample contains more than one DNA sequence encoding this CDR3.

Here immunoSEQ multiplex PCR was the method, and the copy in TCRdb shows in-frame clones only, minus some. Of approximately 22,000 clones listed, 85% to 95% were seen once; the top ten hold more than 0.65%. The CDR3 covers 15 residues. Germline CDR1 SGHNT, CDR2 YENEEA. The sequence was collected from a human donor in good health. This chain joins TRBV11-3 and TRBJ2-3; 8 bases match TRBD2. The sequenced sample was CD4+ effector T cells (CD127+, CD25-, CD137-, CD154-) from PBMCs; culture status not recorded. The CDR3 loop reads CASSLDGGDTDTQYF. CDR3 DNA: TGTGCCAGCAGCCTAGACGGGGGGGACACAGATACGCAGTATTTT.